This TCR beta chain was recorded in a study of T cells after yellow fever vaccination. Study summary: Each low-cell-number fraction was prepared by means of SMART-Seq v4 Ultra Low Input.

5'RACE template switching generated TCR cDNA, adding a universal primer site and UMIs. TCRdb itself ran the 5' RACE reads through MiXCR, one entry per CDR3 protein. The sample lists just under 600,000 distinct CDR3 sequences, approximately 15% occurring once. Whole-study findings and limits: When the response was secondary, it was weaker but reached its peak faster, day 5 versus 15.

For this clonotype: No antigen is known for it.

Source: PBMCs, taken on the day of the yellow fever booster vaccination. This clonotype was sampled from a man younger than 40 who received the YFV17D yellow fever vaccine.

CDR3 bases: TGCAGTGCCCCCGACCCGACAGGGGCAGGGACAGATACGCAGTATTTT. Encoded protein: CSAPDPTGAGTDTQYF. The genes are TRBV20-1 and TRBJ2-3, with 8 bases matching TRBD1. CDR3 length: 16 residues. Germline V gene lookup returns CDR1 DFQATT and CDR2 SNEGSKA (reference sequence). With 6 bases clipped from V and 3 bases from J, the junction kept 14 bases outside the gene matches.